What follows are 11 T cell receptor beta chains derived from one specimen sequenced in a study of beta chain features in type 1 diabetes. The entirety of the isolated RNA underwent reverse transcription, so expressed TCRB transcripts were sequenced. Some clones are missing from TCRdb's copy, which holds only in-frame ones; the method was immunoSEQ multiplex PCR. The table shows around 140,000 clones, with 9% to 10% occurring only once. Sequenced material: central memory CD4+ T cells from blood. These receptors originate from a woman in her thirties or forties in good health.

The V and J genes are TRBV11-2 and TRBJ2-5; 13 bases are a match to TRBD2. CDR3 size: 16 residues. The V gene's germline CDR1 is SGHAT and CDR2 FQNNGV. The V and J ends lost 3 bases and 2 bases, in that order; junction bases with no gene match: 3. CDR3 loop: CASSFGLAGVQETQYF. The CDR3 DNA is TGTGCCAGCAGCTTCGGACTAGCGGGGGTACAAGAGACCCAGTACTTC.

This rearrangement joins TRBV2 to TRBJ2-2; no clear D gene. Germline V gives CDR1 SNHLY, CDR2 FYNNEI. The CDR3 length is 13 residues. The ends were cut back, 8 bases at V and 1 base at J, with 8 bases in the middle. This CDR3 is CASSSENTGELFF. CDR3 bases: TGTGCCAGCTCCAGCGAGAACACCGGGGAGCTGTTTTTT.

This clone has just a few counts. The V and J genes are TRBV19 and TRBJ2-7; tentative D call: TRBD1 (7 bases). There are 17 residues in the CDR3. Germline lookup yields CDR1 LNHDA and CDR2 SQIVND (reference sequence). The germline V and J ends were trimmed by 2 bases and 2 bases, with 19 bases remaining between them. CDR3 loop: CASSIRGVGGTAYEQYF. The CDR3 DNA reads TGTGCCAGTAGTATAAGGGGAGTCGGCGGGACAGCCTACGAGCAGTACTTC.

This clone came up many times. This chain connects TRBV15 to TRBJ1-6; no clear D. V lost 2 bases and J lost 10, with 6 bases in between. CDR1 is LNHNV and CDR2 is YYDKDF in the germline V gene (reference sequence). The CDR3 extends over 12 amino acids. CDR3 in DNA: TGTGCCACCAGCAGACCCAAATCACCCCTCCACTTT. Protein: CATSRPKSPLHF.

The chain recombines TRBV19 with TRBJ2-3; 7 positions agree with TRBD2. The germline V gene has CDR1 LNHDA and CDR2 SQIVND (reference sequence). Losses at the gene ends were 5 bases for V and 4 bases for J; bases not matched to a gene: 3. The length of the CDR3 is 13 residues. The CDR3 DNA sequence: TGTGCCAGTAGTCACGGACTAGCAGATACGCAGTATTTT. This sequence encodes CASSHGLADTQYF. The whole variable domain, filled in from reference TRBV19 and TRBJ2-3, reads DGGITQSPKYLFRKEGQNVTLSCEQNLNHDAMYWYRQDPGQGLRLIYYSQIVNDFQKGDIAEGYSVSREKKESFPLTVTSAQKNPTAFYLCASSHGLADTQYFGPGTRLTVL.

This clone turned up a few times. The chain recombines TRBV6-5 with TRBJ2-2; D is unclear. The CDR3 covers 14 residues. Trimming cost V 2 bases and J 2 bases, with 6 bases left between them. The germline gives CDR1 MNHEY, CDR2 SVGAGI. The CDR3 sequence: CASSYQQNTGELFF. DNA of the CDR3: TGTGCCAGCAGTTACCAACAAAACACCGGGGAGCTGTTTTTT.

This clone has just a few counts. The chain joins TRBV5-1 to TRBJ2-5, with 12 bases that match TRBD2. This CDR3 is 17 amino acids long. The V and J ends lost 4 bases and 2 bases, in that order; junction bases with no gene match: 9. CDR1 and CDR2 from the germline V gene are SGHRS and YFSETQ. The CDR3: CASSSGLAGPGQETQYF. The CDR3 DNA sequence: TGCGCCAGCAGCAGCGGACTAGCGGGACCTGGACAAGAGACCCAGTACTTC.

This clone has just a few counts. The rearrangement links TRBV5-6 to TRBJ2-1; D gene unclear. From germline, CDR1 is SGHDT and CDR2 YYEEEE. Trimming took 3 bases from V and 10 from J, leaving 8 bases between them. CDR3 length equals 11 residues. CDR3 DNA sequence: TGTGCCAGCAGCTATCTAGAGGAGCAGTTCTTC. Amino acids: CASSYLEEQFF.

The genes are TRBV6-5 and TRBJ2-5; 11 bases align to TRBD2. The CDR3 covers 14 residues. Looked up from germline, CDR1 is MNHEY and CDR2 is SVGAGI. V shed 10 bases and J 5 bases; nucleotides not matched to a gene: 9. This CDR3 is CATRNSGGAETQYF. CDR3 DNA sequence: TGTGCCACCCGGAATAGCGGGGGGGCGGAGACCCAGTACTTC.

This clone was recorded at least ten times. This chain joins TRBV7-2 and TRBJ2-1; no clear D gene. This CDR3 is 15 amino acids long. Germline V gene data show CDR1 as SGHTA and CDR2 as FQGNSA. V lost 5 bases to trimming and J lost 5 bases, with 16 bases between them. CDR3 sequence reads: CASSPYAAPNNEQFF. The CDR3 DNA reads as TGTGCCAGCAGCCCGTACGCGGCACCAAACAATGAGCAGTTCTTC.

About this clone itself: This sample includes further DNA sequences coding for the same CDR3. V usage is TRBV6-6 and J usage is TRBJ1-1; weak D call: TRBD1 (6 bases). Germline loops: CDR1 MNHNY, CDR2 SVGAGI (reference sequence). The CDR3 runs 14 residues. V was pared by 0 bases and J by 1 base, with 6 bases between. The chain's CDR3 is CASSYSGGNTEAFF. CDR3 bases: TGTGCCAGCAGTTACTCAGGGGGGAACACTGAAGCTTTCTTT.